The TCR beta chain under discussion was sequenced for a study of T cell repertoires in cytomegalovirus infection (dated by TCRdb to about 2019). Regarding the study in general: Recently identified HLA-C-restricted CMV epitopes, whose presentation resists viral immunomodulation, were targeted by peptide stimulations together with well-studied HLA-B-restricted epitopes. Donor HLA type was relevant to the analysis, as public TCR beta signatures indicated carriage of CMV infection together with the matching HLA type. Here is what the overall study found, with its caveats: The ex vivo response was dominated by HLA-C-restricted CMV-specific TCR beta clonotypes, which also provided the single most frequent clonotype in two of eight donors. In both this cohort and an independent approximately 350-donor cohort, the cumulative frequency of public TCR beta family members distinguished carriers of CMV infection plus the relevant HLA type.

Comment on this clonotype: This receptor's antigen is unknown. Base-call qualities are not available, and no considerably larger clone is one nucleotide away.

The CDR3, from cysteine to phenylalanine, totals 15 residues. Kept here is only the CDR3 DNA, which spans 45 bases and is read in frame from base 1. The germline V gene (reference sequence) supplies CDR1 SEHNR and CDR2 FQNEAQ. Unmatched junction bases come to 5, with V trimmed by 5 bases and J by 3 bases. The treatment or condition label, read with the paper, signifies: in vitro stimulation with specific CMV peptide epitopes to enrich CMV-specific T cells. The sequencing machine was an Illumina HiSeq 1500. In TCRdb, the public reads were trimmed at Q25 with fastp and aligned with MiXCR, with productive beta chains retained. Rows with a matching CDR3 protein are joined into one entry that keeps the most common DNA and genes. For this sample the table gives roughly 860,000 distinct CDR3 sequences, of which 32% were detected only once. The biggest ten clones account for roughly 12% of the sample.

The chain employs TRBV7-9 and TRBJ2-1; TRBD1 fits 9 bases in the junction. This TCR derives from a human donor in good health (CMV status not recorded). Some clones in this sample may be carry-over from other donors' samples. Sequencing was performed on cultured CD8+ T cells from PBMCs, taken from culture after CMV antigen stimulation. The CDR3 corresponds to CASSLPDRGYNEQFF. The DNA is as follows: TGTGCCAGCAGCCTCCCGGACAGGGGCTACAATGAGCAGTTCTTC.